The rows below give T cell receptor beta chains drawn from one sample of a study of long-term antiretroviral therapy in people with HIV. Only in-frame clones appear in the TCRdb table, and some are missing; sequencing was by immunoSEQ multiplex PCR. The top ten clones hold about a quarter of a sample with about 7,100 clones, approximately 79% of them seen once. Here the sequenced sample was unsorted PBMCs, taken 1.1 years after starting antiretroviral therapy. These receptors originate from a man aged 40-50 years with HIV. CDR3s include the opening cysteine and the closing phenylalanine or tryptophan. The order of the fields is D gene, clone size, J gene, V gene, CDR3 length, CDR3 DNA, CDR3 protein. A D gene is named only where the DNA matches it firmly. For some rows the clone size is stated as once, few or many, or as a class when expanded; others skip it.

d_call: .; clone_size: few; j_call: TRBJ2-5; v_call: TRBV20-1; cdr3_length: 11; cdr3_nt: TGCAGTGCTAGAGATCGGGAGACCCAGTACTTC; cdr3_aa: CSARDRETQYF
d_call: TRBD1; clone_size: .; j_call: TRBJ1-1; v_call: TRBV7-3; cdr3_length: 17; cdr3_nt: TGTGCCAGCAGCTTAACGGGAGGGGGCAGGGGCGACACTGAAGCTTTCTTT; cdr3_aa: CASSLTGGGRGDTEAFF
d_call: .; clone_size: .; j_call: TRBJ2-7; v_call: TRBV19; cdr3_length: 15; cdr3_nt: TGTGCCAGTAGGCTCAAGGAGGAGGGGTCATACGAGCAGTACTTC; cdr3_aa: CASRLKEEGSYEQYF
d_call: .; clone_size: .; j_call: TRBJ1-1; v_call: TRBV6-5; cdr3_length: 14; cdr3_nt: TGTGCCAGCAGTCCATCTGGACGAACCAGAGAAGCTTTCTTT; cdr3_aa: CASSPSGRTREAFF
d_call: .; clone_size: few; j_call: TRBJ2-7; v_call: TRBV27; cdr3_length: 17; cdr3_nt: TGTGCCAGCAGTTCCATCTTTACACAGACGGGGCCCTACGAGCAGTACTTC; cdr3_aa: CASSSIFTQTGPYEQYF
d_call: TRBD2; clone_size: medium-sized; j_call: TRBJ2-1; v_call: TRBV4-2; cdr3_length: 16; cdr3_nt: TGTGCCAGCAGCCAAGAGGAGCGGGGGGTAGACAATGAGCAGTTCTTC; cdr3_aa: CASSQEERGVDNEQFF
d_call: .; clone_size: .; j_call: TRBJ2-7; v_call: TRBV18; cdr3_length: 14; cdr3_nt: TGTGCCAGCTCACCATCCGGGGTTGAAGAGAAGCAGTACTTC; cdr3_aa: CASSPSGVEEKQYF
d_call: .; clone_size: .; j_call: TRBJ2-7; v_call: TRBV27; cdr3_length: 13; cdr3_nt: TGTGCCAGCAGTCTTGGACTTGCCTACGAGCAGTACTTC; cdr3_aa: CASSLGLAYEQYF
d_call: .; clone_size: .; j_call: TRBJ2-1; v_call: TRBV19; cdr3_length: 15; cdr3_nt: TGTGCCAGTAGTAAAGTCTCCGGGCCCTTCAATGAGCAGTTCTTC; cdr3_aa: CASSKVSGPFNEQFF
d_call: .; clone_size: .; j_call: TRBJ2-3; v_call: TRBV2; cdr3_length: 12; cdr3_nt: TGTGCCAGCAGTGAGGGAACAGATACGCAGTATTTT; cdr3_aa: CASSEGTDTQYF
d_call: TRBD1; clone_size: .; j_call: TRBJ2-3; v_call: TRBV6-7; cdr3_length: 15; cdr3_nt: TGTGCCAGGGGTCCGGGACAGGCCCCCACAGATACGCAGTATTTT; cdr3_aa: CARGPGQAPTDTQYF
d_call: TRBD1; clone_size: .; j_call: TRBJ2-3; v_call: TRBV30; cdr3_length: 15; cdr3_nt: TGTGCCTGGAGTGCCGACAGGGACCGCACAGATACGCAGTATTTT; cdr3_aa: CAWSADRDRTDTQYF